This T cell receptor beta chain was recovered during a study of Graves' ophthalmopathy and Graves' hyperthyroidism (dated by TCRdb to 2016 to 2019). Describing the broader study: Peripheral blood was collected before any treatment was given, at the time of initial diagnosis. The study used signatures of the TCR beta repertoire to tell Graves' ophthalmopathy apart from Graves' hyperthyroidism and to predict which patients would progress to ophthalmopathy. In total, approximately 130 blood samples were TCR-sequenced: 40 to 45 ophthalmopathy, roughly 80 hyperthyroidism and some 17 hyperthyroidism-to-ophthalmopathy patients. To explore V-J signatures distinguishing ophthalmopathy from hyperthyroidism, a discovery set of about a hundred patients (roughly 44 ophthalmopathy, roughly 60 stable hyperthyroidism) was enrolled. The independent validation cohort included under 20 hyperthyroidism patients plus 17 patients who later progressed from hyperthyroidism to ophthalmopathy. T-cell repertoires of thyroid tissue and blood were compared in six hyperthyroidism patients. Following sampling, methimazole starting at 30 mg daily was administered to hyperthyroidism patients, and high-dose intravenous methylprednisolone was administered to ophthalmopathy patients. What the study reported, not specific to this receptor: Ophthalmopathy was separated from stable hyperthyroidism by the 13-signature model with 85% to 90% sensitivity and approximately 84% specificity in cross-validation and with 80%/75% in the test set. In validation, the model predicted ophthalmopathy progression with about 64% sensitivity and roughly 72% specificity; some 13 predicted patients were CT-confirmed with GO in a median of approximately six months. Sample size was not predetermined statistically, and investigators were not blinded to group allocation. Most expanded thyroid clonotypes with a frequency above 0.001 also appeared in blood, which suggests that blood repertoires may reflect the immune response in the thyroid.

Ten or more counts support this clonotype. The antigen it binds to is not known. Per-base qualities were not stored, and no clone one base away is much larger. TCR beta CDR3 regions were amplified from RNA transcripts for repertoire sequencing. The first round of RT-PCR was done with HTBI primers and the Qiagen OneStep RT-PCR kit, and was followed by a second round of multiplex PCR, then size selection and purification. Sequencing of the libraries was carried out on an Illumina HiSeq2000 in paired-end mode with 100 bp reads. Concerning the study's data processing: SOAPnuke was used to process the reads, throwing out any read that had adapters, had uncalled bases, had a mean Phred below 15, or lacked an exact constant-primer or identifier match. COPE v1.2.5 was used to merge high-quality paired reads. Each unique nucleotide sequence was treated as a clonotype, and MiTCR v1.1 was used to align the clonotypes to the IMGT TRB V, D and J references. Analysis was restricted to V-J combinations with a frequency above 0.0001, which covered 99% to 99.2% of repertoires. For each V-J combination, a TCR clonal expansion and chaos score was defined as the ratio of F50 clonal expansion to chaos observed in the TCRdist matrix. Welch's t-statistics and random forest were used to narrow the features down to more than 10 V-J combinations, which were then fed into a naive Bayes classifier. The similarity between thyroid and blood repertoires was quantified using the Morisita-Horn index. In-frame beta chains were kept once TCRdb had trimmed the public reads at Q25 with fastp and called clones with MiXCR. Each CDR3 protein gets just one entry, which takes the most common genes and DNA from the rows behind it. These V and J calls originate from TCRdb's pipeline instead of the authors' own analysis. The sample records about 700,000 distinct CDR3 sequences, over 40% of which are singletons. The top ten hold roughly 3.5% of the sample.

Ophthalmopathy patients were characterized by moderately to severely active disease, a Clinical Activity Score of at least 3, a NOSPECS grade of at least 4, and a disease duration under 3 months. Patients were excluded if they had other autoimmune diseases, uncontrolled infections, pregnancy or lactation. Clinical symptoms, serum thyroxine, TRAb, thyroid ultrasound and orbital computed tomography formed the basis of the diagnosis. Using Ficoll-Paque density gradient centrifugation, PBMCs were isolated from about 10 ml of fresh peripheral blood. Total RNA was extracted using Trizol reagent, and RNA quality was checked on an Agilent 2100 Bioanalyzer. V sheds 1 base and J sheds 3 bases, leaving 10 bases between their ends. The CDR3, from cysteine to phenylalanine, totals 14 residues. Only the CDR3 DNA stays, 42 bases, in frame from base 1. Via the germline V gene, CDR1 is SGHVS and CDR2 FNYEAQ.

The chain is made from TRBV7-6 and TRBJ2-7; perhaps TRBD2 is the D gene, with 6 bases matching. Material: peripheral blood. The sequence came from an adult man with Graves' ophthalmopathy. The nucleotides read TGTGCCAGCAGCTTAGGGACGGACTACTACGAGCAGTACTTC. Its amino acids are CASSLGTDYYEQYF.